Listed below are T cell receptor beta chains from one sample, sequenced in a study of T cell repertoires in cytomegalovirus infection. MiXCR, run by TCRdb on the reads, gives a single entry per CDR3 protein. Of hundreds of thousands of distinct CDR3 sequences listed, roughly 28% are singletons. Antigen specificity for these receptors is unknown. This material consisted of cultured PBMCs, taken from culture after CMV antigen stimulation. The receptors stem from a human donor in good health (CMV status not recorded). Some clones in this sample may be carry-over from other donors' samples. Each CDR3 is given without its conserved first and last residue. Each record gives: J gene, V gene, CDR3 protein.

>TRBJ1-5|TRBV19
ASSALRDRGNQPQH
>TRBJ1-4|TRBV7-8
ASSLVGEGGSEKLF
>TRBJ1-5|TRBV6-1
ASSEGQGFSNNQPQH
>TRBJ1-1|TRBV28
ASISISVNTEAF
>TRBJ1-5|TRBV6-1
ASRLGEMGQPQH
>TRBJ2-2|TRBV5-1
ASSPGEGQGKHGELF
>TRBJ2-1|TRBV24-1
ATSDIGLAGAEQF
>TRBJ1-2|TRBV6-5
ASSYSTGDYGYT
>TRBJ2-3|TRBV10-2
ASSPSLATDTQY
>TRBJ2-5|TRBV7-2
ASNVQSGVGETQY
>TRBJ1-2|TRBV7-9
ASSSATPRSYGYT
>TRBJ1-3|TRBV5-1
ASSLTGDGNTIY
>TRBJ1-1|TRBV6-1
ASRGQGKGKTNTEAF
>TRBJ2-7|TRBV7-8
ASSLDQGWYEQY
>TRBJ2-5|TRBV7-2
ASSLGGDGGWETQY
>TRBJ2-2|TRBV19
ASRISGRGNTGELF
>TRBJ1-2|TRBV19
ASSRTADVDGYT
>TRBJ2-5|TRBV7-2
ASTMTSSQETQY
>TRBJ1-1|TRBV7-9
ASSFEGVGTEAF
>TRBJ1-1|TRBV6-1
ASRFLYRGSIMGTEAF
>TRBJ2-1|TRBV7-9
ASSSTSGSGYEQF
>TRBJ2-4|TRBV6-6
ASSYSAGDLVLAKNIQY
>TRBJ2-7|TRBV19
ASSSRPGTGEPQGEQY
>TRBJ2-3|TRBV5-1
ASSRRSLAGSSTDTQY
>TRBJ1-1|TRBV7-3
ASSLATGHGTEAF
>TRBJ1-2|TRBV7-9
ASSNPHSYGYT
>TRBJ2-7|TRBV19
ASQDRGYEQY
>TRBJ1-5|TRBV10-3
AISPQGSSNQPQH
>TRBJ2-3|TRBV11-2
ASSLDPSLVGTQY
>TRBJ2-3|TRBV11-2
ASSLAASIPDTQY
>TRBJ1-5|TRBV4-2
ASSQGTLRAQH
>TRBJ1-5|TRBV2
ASSGEGKGTDQPQH
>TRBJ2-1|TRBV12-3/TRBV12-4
ASELAGGGYEQF
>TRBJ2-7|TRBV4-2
ASSQGGAAWGSSYEQY
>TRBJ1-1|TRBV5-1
ASSLEGARSTEAF
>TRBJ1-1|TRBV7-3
ASSFGLNTEAF
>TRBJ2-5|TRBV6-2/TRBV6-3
ASSSPGVLATQY
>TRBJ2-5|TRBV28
ASSSGVETQY
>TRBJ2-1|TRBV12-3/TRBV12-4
ASSPPGLADNEQF
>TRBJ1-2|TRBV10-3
AISESQRGYT
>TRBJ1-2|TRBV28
ASSSRTGGRIYGYT